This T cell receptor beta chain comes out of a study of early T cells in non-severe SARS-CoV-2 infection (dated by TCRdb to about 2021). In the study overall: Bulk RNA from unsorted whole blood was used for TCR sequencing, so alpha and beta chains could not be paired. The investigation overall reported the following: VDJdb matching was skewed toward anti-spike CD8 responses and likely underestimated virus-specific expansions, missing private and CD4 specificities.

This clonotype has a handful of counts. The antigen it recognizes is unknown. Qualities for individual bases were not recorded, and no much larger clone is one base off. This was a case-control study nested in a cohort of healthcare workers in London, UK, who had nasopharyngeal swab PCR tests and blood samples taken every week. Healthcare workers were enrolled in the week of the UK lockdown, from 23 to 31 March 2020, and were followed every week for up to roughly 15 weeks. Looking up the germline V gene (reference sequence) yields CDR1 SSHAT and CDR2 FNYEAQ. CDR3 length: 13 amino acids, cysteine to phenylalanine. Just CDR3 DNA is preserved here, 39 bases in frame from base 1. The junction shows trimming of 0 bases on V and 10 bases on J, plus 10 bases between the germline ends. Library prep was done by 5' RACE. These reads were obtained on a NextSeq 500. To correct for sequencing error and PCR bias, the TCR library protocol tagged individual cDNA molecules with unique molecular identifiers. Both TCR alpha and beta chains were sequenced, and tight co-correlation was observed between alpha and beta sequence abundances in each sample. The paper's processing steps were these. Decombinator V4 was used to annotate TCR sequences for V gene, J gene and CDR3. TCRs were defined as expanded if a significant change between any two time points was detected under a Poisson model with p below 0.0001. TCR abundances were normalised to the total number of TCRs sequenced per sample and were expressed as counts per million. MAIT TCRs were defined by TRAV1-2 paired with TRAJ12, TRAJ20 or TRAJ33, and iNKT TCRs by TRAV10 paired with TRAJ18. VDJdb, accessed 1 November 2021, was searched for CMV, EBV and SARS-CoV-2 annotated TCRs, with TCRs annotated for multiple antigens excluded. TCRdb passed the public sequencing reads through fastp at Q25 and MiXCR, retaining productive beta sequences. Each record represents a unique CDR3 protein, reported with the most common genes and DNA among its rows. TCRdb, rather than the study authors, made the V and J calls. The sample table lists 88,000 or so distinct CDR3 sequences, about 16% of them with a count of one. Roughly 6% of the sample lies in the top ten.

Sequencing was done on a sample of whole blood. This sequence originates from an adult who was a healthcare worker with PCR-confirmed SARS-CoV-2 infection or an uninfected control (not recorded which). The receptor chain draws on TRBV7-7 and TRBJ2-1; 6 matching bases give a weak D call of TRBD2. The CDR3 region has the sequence CASSLAYAGEQFF. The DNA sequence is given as TGTGCCAGCAGCTTAGCTTATGCGGGAGAGCAGTTCTTC.